The next 8 T cell receptor beta chains were all read from a single sample in a study of follicular helper T cells after annual influenza vaccination. TCRdb's table, derived via immunoSEQ multiplex PCR, lists solely in-frame clones and lacks some. This table has 9,500 to 11,000 clones, around 83% appearing once. The time point denotes: 2014-2015 season, 7 days after vaccination. Source: CXCR5- memory CD4+ T cells sorted from blood, taken 7 days after influenza vaccination. The receptors originated from an adult who received the influenza vaccine.

This chain connects TRBV5-1 to TRBJ2-5; no clear D gene. Germline CDR1 and CDR2: SGHRS and YFSETQ. V gave up 0 bases and J gave up 4 bases, with 13 bases separating them. CDR3 length: 15 amino acids. The CDR3 bases are TGCGCCAGCAGCTTGGGCCCGAGCACGGCAGAGACCCAGTACTTC. Its protein product is CASSLGPSTAETQYF.

This clone occurred a few times. The chain has TRBV7-8 and TRBJ2-7, with TRBD1 matching over 12 bases. CDR3 length: 15 residues. Germline trimming cut 5 bases from V and 5 bases from J; bases unmatched to any gene: 7. The V gene's germline CDR1 is SGHVS and CDR2 FQNEAQ. Here the CDR3 DNA reads TGTGCCAGCAGCGTGGGGACAGGGGGCAACCACGAGCAGTACTTC. It encodes CASSVGTGGNHEQYF.

J is TRBJ2-7 and V is TRBV5-1; 11 bases are shared with TRBD1. Germline V gene data show CDR1 as SGHRS and CDR2 as YFSETQ. CDR3 size: 15 residues. J was trimmed by 7 bases and V by 3 bases; bases with no gene match: 9. The CDR3 coding sequence is TGCGCCAGCAGCTCTGGGACAGGGGGAGGTGAGGAGCAGTACTTC. Amino acids: CASSSGTGGGEEQYF.

The CDR3 loop reads CASSPRTGGLDTQYF. CDR3 nucleotide sequence: TGCGCCAGCAGCCCACGGACAGGGGGCCTAGATACGCAGTATTTT. This sequence joins TRBV5-1 and TRBJ2-3; 11 bases fit TRBD1. CDR1 is SGHRS and CDR2 is YFSETQ in the germline V gene. With V trimmed by 4 bases and J by 5 bases, 6 bases remained unmatched. This CDR3 is built from 15 residues.

The chain uses TRBV29-1 and TRBJ2-1, with a weak D call TRBD1 (6 bases). Germline V CDR1 and CDR2: SQVTM, ANQGSEA. The CDR3 is made up of 12 amino acids. The CDR3 DNA sequence: TGCAGTCTGGGGGCAGGGCGGAATGAGCAGTTCTTC. Its protein product is CSLGAGRNEQFF.

The rearrangement uses TRBV6-5 and TRBJ1-2; 7 nucleotides match TRBD1. Germline V gene sequence: CDR1 MNHEY, CDR2 SVGAGI. J lost 8 bases, V lost 0 bases, and 3 bases had no gene match. The length of the CDR3 is 13 residues. The CDR3 region has the DNA TGTGCCAGCAGTTACTCGAGGGGGCTCGGCTACACCTTC. It is translated as CASSYSRGLGYTF.

The count of this clone is one. This chain uses TRBV11-2 with TRBJ2-7; a possible D gene is TRBD2 (6 bases). The germline gives CDR1 SGHAT, CDR2 FQNNGV. With 1 base removed from V and 5 bases from J, the gap between germline ends came to 15 bases. The CDR3 sequence is 15 residues long. The DNA of the CDR3 is TGTGCCAGCAGCTTAGTCGGAGGGTTCCCGAACGAGCAGTACTTC. It encodes CASSLVGGFPNEQYF.

This clone was observed a single time. The genes are TRBV5-1 and TRBJ2-1; a possible D gene is TRBD2 (5 bases). CDR3 length equals 14 residues. V dropped 0 bases and J dropped 6 bases, with 10 bases sitting between them. Germline CDR1 is SGHRS and CDR2 is YFSETQ. The CDR3 region has the DNA TGCGCCAGCAGCTTGGATACGGGAATCAATGAGCAGTTCTTC. Translating gives CASSLDTGINEQFF.